Listed below are T cell receptor beta chains from one sample, sequenced in a study of blood T cell repertoires in COVID-19. Assay: immunoSEQ multiplex PCR; the TCRdb copy retains only in-frame clones and omits some. This sample carries about 230,000 clones, over 85% of them seen once, and the ten largest clones take 3% to 4%. The sample consisted of PBMCs or T cells enriched from blood (not recorded which). Every receptor here comes from a woman aged 25 to 39 with acute COVID-19. CDR3s include the opening cysteine and the closing phenylalanine or tryptophan. The order of the fields is J gene, V gene, D gene, clone size, CDR3 protein, CDR3 DNA. A D gene is named only where the DNA matches it firmly. Clone sizes are given selectively: once, few, many, or a class where the clone is expanded.

j_gene: TRBJ2-3; v_gene: TRBV11-2; d_gene: TRBD2; abundance: NA; CDR3aa: CASSLEAGDDTDTQYF; CDR3nt: TGTGCCAGCAGCTTAGAGGCGGGAGATGACACAGATACGCAGTATTTT
j_gene: TRBJ2-4; v_gene: TRBV7-6; d_gene: TRBD2; abundance: NA; CDR3aa: CASSPLGTSGGRNIQYF; CDR3nt: TGTGCCAGCAGCCCCCTGGGGACTAGCGGGGGGAGAAACATTCAGTACTTC
j_gene: TRBJ2-2; v_gene: TRBV5-4; d_gene: TRBD2; abundance: NA; CDR3aa: CASSQLPGLAGPGELFF; CDR3nt: TGTGCCAGCAGCCAGTTGCCGGGACTAGCGGGGCCCGGGGAGCTGTTTTTT
j_gene: TRBJ1-5; v_gene: TRBV5-6; d_gene: NA; abundance: NA; CDR3aa: CASSQGGGAGNQPQHF; CDR3nt: TGTGCCAGCAGCCAGGGAGGGGGGGCCGGCAATCAGCCCCAGCATTTT
j_gene: TRBJ2-5; v_gene: TRBV28; d_gene: TRBD2; abundance: once; CDR3aa: CASSWVGTMGETQYF; CDR3nt: TGTGCCAGCAGCTGGGTAGGGACTATGGGGGAGACCCAGTACTTC
j_gene: TRBJ1-2; v_gene: TRBV5-1; d_gene: TRBD1; abundance: NA; CDR3aa: CASSPGTGGNGYTF; CDR3nt: TGCGCCAGCAGCCCGGGGACAGGAGGTAATGGCTACACCTTC
j_gene: TRBJ1-5; v_gene: TRBV4-1; d_gene: NA; abundance: NA; CDR3aa: CASSQPPGGAGQPQHF; CDR3nt: TGCGCCAGCAGCCAACCCCCGGGGGGCGCCGGTCAGCCCCAGCATTTT
j_gene: TRBJ1-1; v_gene: TRBV27; d_gene: NA; abundance: NA; CDR3aa: CASSLSRRGSGTEAFF; CDR3nt: TGTGCCAGCAGTTTATCGCGGAGGGGCTCGGGCACTGAAGCTTTCTTT
j_gene: TRBJ2-3; v_gene: TRBV7-9; d_gene: NA; abundance: NA; CDR3aa: CASSSHGGWADTQYF; CDR3nt: TGTGCCAGCAGCTCCCACGGAGGGTGGGCAGATACGCAGTATTTT
j_gene: TRBJ2-5; v_gene: TRBV7-2; d_gene: TRBD2; abundance: NA; CDR3aa: CASSLVAGGQATQYF; CDR3nt: TGTGCCAGCAGCTTAGTAGCGGGGGGGCAGGCGACCCAGTACTTC
j_gene: TRBJ1-2; v_gene: TRBV29-1; d_gene: NA; abundance: NA; CDR3aa: CSVEDGRRLNGYTF; CDR3nt: TGCAGCGTTGAAGACGGGAGGCGGCTTAATGGCTACACCTTC
j_gene: TRBJ1-5; v_gene: TRBV20-1; d_gene: NA; abundance: NA; CDR3aa: CSASREVSNQPQHF; CDR3nt: TGCAGTGCTAGTAGGGAGGTGAGCAATCAGCCCCAGCATTTT
j_gene: TRBJ1-4; v_gene: TRBV6-1; d_gene: TRBD1; abundance: NA; CDR3aa: CASSEWTGKHEKLFF; CDR3nt: TGTGCCAGCAGTGAGTGGACAGGGAAACATGAAAAACTGTTTTTT
j_gene: TRBJ1-1; v_gene: TRBV4-2; d_gene: TRBD1; abundance: NA; CDR3aa: CASSLADRGFPEAFF; CDR3nt: TGTGCCAGCAGCTTAGCCGACAGGGGTTTCCCTGAAGCTTTCTTT
j_gene: TRBJ1-6; v_gene: TRBV5-1; d_gene: NA; abundance: NA; CDR3aa: CASSLEAGQGSPLHF; CDR3nt: TGCGCCAGCAGCTTGGAAGCAGGGCAGGGTTCACCCCTCCACTTT
j_gene: TRBJ2-1; v_gene: TRBV28; d_gene: TRBD1; abundance: NA; CDR3aa: CASSFSGRTGRNEQFF; CDR3nt: TGTGCCAGCAGTTTTTCCGGCCGGACAGGACGGAATGAGCAGTTCTTC
j_gene: TRBJ2-3; v_gene: TRBV6-5; d_gene: NA; abundance: NA; CDR3aa: CASSYAQGLTDTQYF; CDR3nt: TGTGCCAGCAGTTACGCCCAGGGTCTGACAGATACGCAGTATTTT
j_gene: TRBJ2-3; v_gene: TRBV19; d_gene: NA; abundance: NA; CDR3aa: CATGTPGGPDTQYF; CDR3nt: TGTGCCACCGGGACTCCCGGAGGCCCAGATACGCAGTATTTT
j_gene: TRBJ1-2; v_gene: TRBV6-2/TRBV6-3; d_gene: NA; abundance: NA; CDR3aa: CASSYSTEGGYTF; CDR3nt: TGTGCCAGCAGTTACTCGACGGAGGGAGGCTACACCTTC
j_gene: TRBJ1-6; v_gene: TRBV10-1; d_gene: NA; abundance: NA; CDR3aa: CASREFRENSPLHF; CDR3nt: TGCGCCAGCAGGGAGTTCCGGGAGAATTCACCCCTCCACTTT
j_gene: TRBJ1-1; v_gene: TRBV7-9; d_gene: NA; abundance: NA; CDR3aa: CASSTGAEAFF; CDR3nt: TGTGCCAGCAGCACGGGGGCTGAAGCTTTCTTT
j_gene: TRBJ1-5; v_gene: TRBV18; d_gene: NA; abundance: NA; CDR3aa: CASSPPGGGKPQHF; CDR3nt: TGTGCCAGCTCACCACCCGGGGGGGGGAAGCCCCAGCATTTT
j_gene: TRBJ2-1; v_gene: TRBV3-1/TRBV3-2; d_gene: NA; abundance: NA; CDR3aa: CASSQEYYEQFF; CDR3nt: TGTGCCAGCAGCCAGGAGTACTATGAGCAGTTCTTC
j_gene: TRBJ1-2; v_gene: TRBV7-2; d_gene: NA; abundance: NA; CDR3aa: CASSGAGEIRGYTF; CDR3nt: TGTGCCAGCAGCGGAGCAGGGGAAATACGTGGCTACACCTTC
j_gene: TRBJ2-7; v_gene: TRBV27; d_gene: TRBD1; abundance: NA; CDR3aa: CASSGTGDRGSYEQYF; CDR3nt: TGTGCCAGCAGTGGTACCGGGGACAGGGGCTCCTACGAGCAGTACTTC
j_gene: TRBJ1-2; v_gene: TRBV6-1; d_gene: TRBD1; abundance: NA; CDR3aa: CASSEGTGGVGNYGYTF; CDR3nt: TGTGCCAGCAGTGAGGGGACAGGGGGCGTGGGTAACTATGGCTACACCTTC
j_gene: TRBJ2-5; v_gene: TRBV19; d_gene: NA; abundance: NA; CDR3aa: CASTTWLGGQETQYF; CDR3nt: TGTGCCAGTACCACCTGGCTAGGGGGCCAAGAGACCCAGTACTTC
j_gene: TRBJ2-7; v_gene: TRBV27; d_gene: NA; abundance: NA; CDR3aa: CASSLSGDEQYF; CDR3nt: TGTGCCAGCAGTTTATCAGGGGACGAGCAGTACTTC
j_gene: TRBJ2-7; v_gene: TRBV5-1; d_gene: NA; abundance: NA; CDR3aa: CASKNRDTYEQYF; CDR3nt: TGCGCCAGCAAAAACAGGGATACCTACGAGCAGTACTTC
j_gene: TRBJ1-3; v_gene: TRBV19; d_gene: NA; abundance: NA; CDR3aa: CASFPTSDSSGNTIYF; CDR3nt: TGTGCCAGTTTCCCAACCTCGGACAGCTCTGGAAACACCATATATTTT
j_gene: TRBJ1-2; v_gene: TRBV2; d_gene: TRBD1; abundance: NA; CDR3aa: CASKTFGTAGYTF; CDR3nt: TGTGCCAGCAAAACGTTTGGGACAGCGGGCTACACCTTC
j_gene: TRBJ2-1; v_gene: TRBV9; d_gene: TRBD1; abundance: NA; CDR3aa: CASSRDRGKGEQFF; CDR3nt: TGTGCCAGCAGCAGGGACAGGGGGAAGGGTGAGCAGTTCTTC
j_gene: TRBJ2-7; v_gene: TRBV5-1; d_gene: NA; abundance: NA; CDR3aa: CASSLPAGPGLLLYEQYF; CDR3nt: TGCGCCAGCAGCTTGCCGGCTGGGCCGGGACTCCTCCTATACGAGCAGTACTTC
j_gene: TRBJ1-5; v_gene: TRBV5-6; d_gene: NA; abundance: NA; CDR3aa: CASSSGQTLSRPQHF; CDR3nt: TGTGCCAGCAGCTCCGGACAAACCTTATCTCGGCCCCAGCATTTT
j_gene: TRBJ2-1; v_gene: TRBV27; d_gene: NA; abundance: NA; CDR3aa: CASSNDWNEQFF; CDR3nt: TGTGCCAGCAGTAACGACTGGAATGAGCAGTTCTTC
j_gene: TRBJ2-7; v_gene: TRBV7-9; d_gene: TRBD2; abundance: NA; CDR3aa: CASSSTRGRALNEQYF; CDR3nt: TGTGCCAGCAGCTCCACACGGGGGAGGGCCTTGAACGAGCAGTACTTC
j_gene: TRBJ1-2; v_gene: TRBV28; d_gene: NA; abundance: NA; CDR3aa: CASIPTGLGYGYTF; CDR3nt: TGTGCCAGCATTCCGACGGGGTTAGGCTATGGCTACACCTTC
j_gene: TRBJ1-5; v_gene: TRBV7-2; d_gene: NA; abundance: NA; CDR3aa: CASSSGLTNQPQHF; CDR3nt: TGTGCCAGCAGCTCGGGACTGACTAATCAGCCCCAGCATTTT
j_gene: TRBJ2-7; v_gene: TRBV14; d_gene: TRBD2; abundance: NA; CDR3aa: CASSRLGRGNEQYF; CDR3nt: TGTGCCAGCAGCCGACTTGGGCGGGGGAACGAGCAGTACTTC
j_gene: TRBJ2-5; v_gene: TRBV29-1; d_gene: NA; abundance: NA; CDR3aa: CSVLGTLKGETQYF; CDR3nt: TGCAGCGTCCTTGGGACATTAAAGGGAGAGACCCAGTACTTC
j_gene: TRBJ1-1; v_gene: TRBV28; d_gene: TRBD1; abundance: NA; CDR3aa: CASSPRQGGTEAFF; CDR3nt: TGTGCCAGCAGTCCCCGACAGGGAGGCACTGAAGCTTTCTTT
j_gene: TRBJ2-1; v_gene: TRBV10-3; d_gene: TRBD1; abundance: NA; CDR3aa: CAISSTGENEQFF; CDR3nt: TGTGCCATCAGTTCCACAGGGGAGAATGAGCAGTTCTTC
j_gene: TRBJ1-4; v_gene: TRBV7-6; d_gene: TRBD1; abundance: NA; CDR3aa: CASSPWDRGAEKLFF; CDR3nt: TGTGCCAGCAGCCCTTGGGACAGGGGGGCTGAAAAACTGTTTTTT
j_gene: TRBJ1-1; v_gene: TRBV6-5; d_gene: NA; abundance: NA; CDR3aa: CASSYSNRGNTEAFF; CDR3nt: TGTGCCAGCAGTTACTCGAACCGGGGGAACACTGAAGCTTTCTTT
j_gene: TRBJ1-5; v_gene: TRBV6-2/TRBV6-3; d_gene: TRBD1; abundance: NA; CDR3aa: CASSKGSGTGVGNQPQHF; CDR3nt: TGTGCCAGCAGTAAAGGATCCGGGACAGGGGTAGGAAATCAGCCCCAGCATTTT
j_gene: TRBJ2-1; v_gene: TRBV6-5; d_gene: TRBD2; abundance: NA; CDR3aa: CASSYEAGGSYNEQFF; CDR3nt: TGTGCCAGCAGTTACGAGGCGGGGGGGTCGTACAATGAGCAGTTCTTC
j_gene: TRBJ2-1; v_gene: TRBV30; d_gene: TRBD2; abundance: NA; CDR3aa: CAWRRVAGKWAEQFF; CDR3nt: TGTGCCTGGAGGAGGGTAGCGGGGAAATGGGCTGAGCAGTTCTTC
j_gene: TRBJ2-6; v_gene: TRBV6-5; d_gene: NA; abundance: NA; CDR3aa: CASRETSSGANVLTF; CDR3nt: TGTGCCAGCAGAGAGACAAGCTCTGGGGCCAACGTCCTGACTTTC
j_gene: TRBJ1-2; v_gene: TRBV6-5; d_gene: NA; abundance: NA; CDR3aa: CASRDTAYGYTF; CDR3nt: TGTGCCAGCAGAGACACAGCCTATGGCTACACCTTC